The 7 T cell receptor beta chains reported below all come from one sample, sequenced in a study of T cell changes during pregnancy in multiple sclerosis. This table comes from immunoSEQ multiplex PCR, and its TCRdb copy is limited to in-frame clones, with some not included. The sample has approximately 20,000 clones, over 70% seen once; the top ten hold 4.5% to 7%. The sample was CD8+ T cells from peripheral blood mononuclear cells, taken after pregnancy. The receptors were gathered from a female donor in good health, enrolled as a control in a pregnancy study.

V usage is TRBV25-1 and J usage is TRBJ1-1; 7 nucleotides match TRBD1. There are 13 residues in the CDR3. The junction had 3 bases not matched to a gene; V was cut back by 6 bases and J by 2 bases. CDR1 is MGHDK, CDR2 SYGVNS, per germline. Here the CDR3 reads CASSYRGNTEAFF. The CDR3 DNA follows: TGTGCCAGCAGCTACAGGGGAAACACTGAAGCTTTCTTT. The full variable domain, its missing parts supplied by reference TRBV25-1 and TRBJ1-1, is EADIYQTPRYLVIGTGKKITLECSQTMGHDKMYWYQQDPGMELHLIHYSYGVNSTEKGDLSSESTVSRIRTEHFPLTLESARPSHTSQYLCASSYRGNTEAFFGQGTRLTVV.

The chain links TRBV19 to TRBJ1-1; D call uncertain. The CDR3 totals 13 residues. Germline assignment: CDR1 LNHDA and CDR2 SQIVND (reference sequence). Trimming pared 7 bases from V and 0 bases from J, leaving 9 bases between. The CDR3 sequence: CASNRDMNTEAFF. The CDR3 DNA reads as TGTGCCAGTAACCGGGATATGAACACTGAAGCTTTCTTT.

This chain joins TRBV30 and TRBJ2-6; D not resolved. Germline CDR1 and CDR2: GTSNPN and SVGIG (reference sequence). The CDR3 is made up of 14 amino acids. V was shortened by 2 bases and J by 0 bases, with 5 bases between the two germline ends. The CDR3 DNA reads TGTGCCTGGAGTCCCATCTCTGGGGCCAACGTCCTGACTTTC. Encoded protein: CAWSPISGANVLTF.

There are a few counts of this clone. The gene calls are TRBV4-1 and TRBJ1-1, with D unclear. Germline V lookup: CDR1 MGHRA, CDR2 YSYEKL. The CDR3 extends over 12 amino acids. Trimming took off 4 bases at V and 8 bases at J, with 11 bases between the two ends. CDR3 loop: CASSPSGTEAFF. CDR3 nucleotides: TGCGCCAGCAGCCCCTCGGGTACCGAAGCTTTCTTT.

The chain employs TRBV2 and TRBJ2-5, with 10 bases lining up with TRBD2. Per germline, CDR1 SNHLY and CDR2 FYNNEI. This CDR3 is 15 amino acids long. The V and J ends lost 7 bases and 4 bases, in that order; junction bases with no gene match: 9. The CDR3 DNA reads as TGTGCCAGCAAGTTAGCGGGGGGCCTCCGAGAGACCCAGTACTTC. Residues: CASKLAGGLRETQYF.

This chain uses TRBV27 with TRBJ1-6; D not resolved. V shed 5 bases and J shed 9 bases, with 14 bases lying between them. Germline V gene data show CDR1 as MNHEY and CDR2 as SMNVEV (reference sequence). The CDR3 runs 14 residues. This CDR3 is CASSVRRSGSPLHF. CDR3 DNA: TGTGCCAGCAGTGTACGCCGGTCTGGTTCACCCCTCCACTTT.

The chain carries TRBV9 and TRBJ1-6; D gene unclear. This CDR3 is built from 14 residues. The germline V gene has CDR1 SGDLS and CDR2 YYNGEE. The germline V and J ends were trimmed by 5 bases and 7 bases, with 13 bases remaining between them. CDR3 coding DNA: TGTGCCAGCAGTGAAGAGGGATGGAATTCACCCCTCCACTTT. This encodes CASSEEGWNSPLHF. The variable domain in full, completed from reference TRBV9 and TRBJ1-6, reads DSGVTQTPKHLITATGQRVTLRCSPRSGDLSVYWYQQSLDQGLQFLIQYYNGEERAKGNILERFSAQQFPDLHSELNLSSLELGDSALYFCASSEEGWNSPLHFGNGTRLTVT.